What follows are 27 T cell receptor beta chains derived from one specimen sequenced in a study of PD-L1 blockade in urothelial cancer (dated 2017 in TCRdb). Sample time point, as interpreted from the label and publication: peripheral blood 6 weeks after treatment start. Libraries were prepared through the immunoSEQ multiplex PCR assay. The source is immuneACCESS, and TCRdb retained only in-frame sequences with V and J called. Part of the clones is not carried over; for the studies checked, unresolved V genes explain less than half of this, and the remainder is unexplained. The sample table lists roughly 25,000 clones, under 90% of them with a count of one. The ten largest clones represent 1.5% to 2% of the sample. Sequencing used PBMCs, obtained around atezolizumab (anti-PD-L1) treatment. The receptors stem from a man between 65 and 85 years old with urothelial cancer.

The CDR3, as DNA: TGTGCCAGCATCCCTAGCGGGAGATATAGTGAGCAGTTCTTC. Its translation is CASIPSGRYSEQFF. The chain has TRBV28 and TRBJ2-1; TRBD2 matches 10 bases. V gave up 7 bases and J gave up 9 bases; unmatched junction bases: 9. The CDR3 length is 14 residues. The germline gives CDR1 MDHEN, CDR2 SYDVKM.

The chain carries TRBV7-6 and TRBJ2-5; TRBD2 agrees at 9 bases. After removal of 2 bases from V and 2 bases from J, the junction contained 9 bases not matched to a gene. Germline lookup yields CDR1 SGHVS and CDR2 FNYEAQ. The CDR3 totals 17 residues. The CDR3 sequence is CASSLRGVAGVQETQYF. The CDR3 nucleotides are TGTGCCAGCAGCTTACGAGGAGTAGCGGGGGTACAAGAGACCCAGTACTTC.

The CDR3 spells CASSPMQGSSYNEQFF. The CDR3 DNA follows: TGTGCCAGCAGTCCGATGCAGGGATCCTCCTACAATGAGCAGTTCTTC. J is TRBJ2-1 and V is TRBV7-2; TRBD1 is a possible D gene (5 bases). Trimming removed 6 bases from V and 0 bases from J, with 15 bases in between. The germline V gene has CDR1 SGHTA and CDR2 FQGNSA. The CDR3 is made up of 16 amino acids. Using reference TRBV7-2 and TRBJ2-1 for the parts outside the CDR3, the full variable domain is GAGVSQSPSNKVTEKGKDVELRCDPISGHTALYWYRQSLGQGLEFLIYFQGNSAPDKSGLPSDRFSAERTGGSVSTLTIQRTQQEDSAVYLCASSPMQGSSYNEQFFGPGTRLTVL.

The chain combines TRBV5-1 with TRBJ1-1; 12 bases match TRBD1. The CDR3 is made up of 17 amino acids. Germline values: CDR1 SGHRS, CDR2 YFSETQ. J was trimmed by 5 bases and V by 5 bases; bases with no gene match: 13. CDR3 DNA sequence: TGCGCCAGCAGTAAGGGTGGGACAGGGGGCGGTGCGACTGAAGCTTTCTTT. Protein sequence: CASSKGGTGGGATEAFF.

The CDR3 nucleotides are TGTGCCAGCAGCCAGAATAGCGGGAGGGCCCCCGAGCAGTACTTC. It is translated as CASSQNSGRAPEQYF. The V gene is TRBV11-2, the J gene TRBJ2-7, with 11 bases aligning to TRBD2. This CDR3 spans 15 amino acids. V lost 5 bases, J lost 6 bases, and 9 bases stayed unmatched. Germline V gene sequence: CDR1 SGHAT, CDR2 FQNNGV.

The chain couples TRBV2 to TRBJ1-5; 10 bases are shared with TRBD1. Looked up from germline, CDR1 is SNHLY and CDR2 is FYNNEI. With V trimmed by 6 bases and J by 7 bases, 9 bases remained unmatched. This CDR3 region has 15 residues. The CDR3 spells CASSAGQGTGQPQHF. The CDR3 DNA sequence: TGTGCCAGCAGCGCGGGACAGGGGACAGGCCAGCCCCAGCATTTT.

CDR3 in amino acids: CASSPWTSPSSSYEQYF. CDR3 in DNA: TGTGCCAGCAGCCCGTGGACTAGCCCGTCGAGCTCCTACGAGCAGTACTTC. This chain joins TRBV7-2 and TRBJ2-7; TRBD2 matches 8 bases. The V gene end was trimmed by 5 bases and the J gene end by 0 bases; junction bases not matched to a gene: 12. CDR1 SGHTA and CDR2 FQGNSA come from the germline V gene. The CDR3 has 17 residues. Drawing the rest from reference TRBV7-2 and TRBJ2-7, the complete variable domain is GAGVSQSPSNKVTEKGKDVELRCDPISGHTALYWYRQSLGQGLEFLIYFQGNSAPDKSGLPSDRFSAERTGGSVSTLTIQRTQQEDSAVYLCASSPWTSPSSSYEQYFGPGTRLTVT.

A single count supports this clone. The rearrangement uses TRBV28 and TRBJ2-7, with 9 bases matching TRBD2. J gave up 2 bases and V 2 bases, and 13 bases lay outside the gene matches. Per the germline V gene, CDR1 is MDHEN and CDR2 is SYDVKM. CDR3 length equals 18 residues. CDR3 sequence reads: CASSLDPWGSGSTYEQYF. CDR3 DNA: TGTGCCAGCAGTTTAGACCCCTGGGGTAGCGGGAGCACCTACGAGCAGTACTTC.

The chain is built from TRBV9 and TRBJ2-5, with 8 bases that match TRBD2. CDR1 is SGDLS, CDR2 YYNGEE, per germline. Germline trimming cut 3 bases from V and 4 bases from J; bases unmatched to any gene: 8. The CDR3 consists of 15 residues. CDR3 nucleotide sequence: TGTGCCAGCAGCGGGGGAGCGGGAGAGGGAGAGACCCAGTACTTC. Protein product: CASSGGAGEGETQYF. Drawing the rest from reference TRBV9 and TRBJ2-5, the complete variable domain is DSGVTQTPKHLITATGQRVTLRCSPRSGDLSVYWYQQSLDQGLQFLIQYYNGEERAKGNILERFSAQQFPDLHSELNLSSLELGDSALYFCASSGGAGEGETQYFGPGTRLLVL.

This chain links TRBV11-2 with TRBJ1-2; 7 bases line up with TRBD1. Germline V gives CDR1 SGHAT, CDR2 FQNNGV. After removal of 6 bases from V and 8 bases from J, the junction contained 12 bases not matched to a gene. This CDR3 has 14 amino acids. The CDR3, as DNA: TGTGCCAGCAGACTAAGACAGGGACCGGTGGGCTACACCTTC. Translating gives CASRLRQGPVGYTF. The full variable domain, with the rest looked up from reference TRBV11-2 and TRBJ1-2, is EAGVAQSPRYKIIEKRQSVAFWCNPISGHATLYWYQQILGQGPKLLIQFQNNGVVDDSQLPKDRFSAERLKGVDSTLKIQPAKLEDSAVYLCASRLRQGPVGYTFGSGTRLTVV.

This clone was observed a single time. The chain links TRBV18 to TRBJ1-5, with D hard to call. Germline CDR1 KGHSH, CDR2 LQKENI. The V end was cut by 2 bases, the J end by 6 bases, with 23 bases between. The CDR3 has 18 residues. Written as DNA, the CDR3 is TGTGCCAGCTCACCAAGTGGTAGGGAGGGATACATTGGTCAGCCCCAGCATTTT. This encodes CASSPSGREGYIGQPQHF.

The chain is built from TRBV2 and TRBJ2-5, with D maybe TRBD1 (6 bases). Germline CDR1 is SNHLY and CDR2 is FYNNEI. The CDR3 has 14 residues. Trimming pared 5 bases from V and 4 bases from J, leaving 14 bases between. CDR3 nucleotide sequence: TGTGCCAGCAGTACCACCGGGACACCAGAGACCCAGTACTTC. Protein product: CASSTTGTPETQYF.

The J gene is TRBJ2-1, the V gene TRBV11-3; possibly TRBD1 for D (6 bases). Looked up from germline, CDR1 is SGHNT and CDR2 is YENEEA. Trimming cost V 5 bases and J 1 base, with 12 bases left between them. The CDR3 has 15 residues. CDR3 protein: CASSRTVRSYNEQFF. CDR3 nucleotides: TGTGCCAGCAGCAGGACAGTTCGGTCCTACAATGAGCAGTTCTTC.

V is TRBV4-3 and J is TRBJ1-2; tentatively, D is TRBD1 (5 bases). The CDR3 length is 14 residues. The ends were cut back, 0 bases at V and 4 bases at J, with 9 bases in the middle. Germline CDR1 is LGHNA and CDR2 is YSLEER. CDR3 loop: CASSQDQGLYGYTF. CDR3 DNA: TGCGCCAGCAGCCAAGATCAGGGCCTCTATGGCTACACCTTC.

The chain is built from TRBV18 and TRBJ2-1; the D gene is possibly TRBD2 (6 bases). V dropped 8 bases and J dropped 0 bases, with 14 bases sitting between them. The CDR3 contains 15 residues. Germline V gene sequence: CDR1 KGHSH, CDR2 LQKENI. Here the CDR3 reads CASALRDLSYNEQFF. The CDR3 DNA is TGTGCCAGCGCGTTGCGGGATCTCTCCTACAATGAGCAGTTCTTC.

This clone was observed once. This sequence joins TRBV5-5 and TRBJ1-1; D remains unclear. The CDR3 runs 12 residues. V was shortened by 4 bases and J by 10 bases, with 14 bases between the two germline ends. Germline CDR1 SGHKS, CDR2 YYEKEE (reference sequence). CDR3 protein: CASSPQRMSAFF. DNA of the CDR3: TGTGCCAGCAGCCCCCAGCGGATGTCAGCTTTCTTT.

In DNA form, the CDR3 reads TGTGCCAGCAGGCCAGGGACTAGCCGGGTCAATGAGCAGTTCTTC. It translates to CASRPGTSRVNEQFF. The chain combines TRBV2 with TRBJ2-1; 9 nucleotides line up with TRBD2. The CDR3 has 15 amino acids. After removal of 6 bases from V and 6 bases from J, the junction contained 9 bases not matched to a gene. Germline CDR1 SNHLY, CDR2 FYNNEI.

The CDR3, as DNA: TGTGCCTGGAGTGTACAGGGACTAGCGGGCAATGAGCAGTTCTTC. This sequence encodes CAWSVQGLAGNEQFF. The chain couples TRBV30 to TRBJ2-1; 12 bases are a match to TRBD2. The junction had 3 bases not matched to a gene; V was cut back by 0 bases and J by 6 bases. The germline gives CDR1 GTSNPN, CDR2 SVGIG (reference sequence). The CDR3 spans 15 residues.

The chain links TRBV29-1 to TRBJ2-2, with 9 bases that match TRBD1. The CDR3 is 13 amino acids. The V segment lost 7 bases and the J segment 7 bases; nucleotides outside the gene matches: 7. Germline lookup yields CDR1 SQVTM and CDR2 ANQGSEA. Written as DNA, the CDR3 is TGCAGCGACAGGGACAGGGCGTTCGGGGAGCTGTTTTTT. Translation: CSDRDRAFGELFF.

J is TRBJ2-6 and V is TRBV28; 7 bases are shared with TRBD1. Germline V lookup: CDR1 MDHEN, CDR2 SYDVKM. Trimming removed 5 bases from V and 2 bases from J; junction bases left unmatched: 0. The CDR3 covers 14 residues. The CDR3 spells CASSGTAGANVLTF. DNA for the CDR3: TGTGCCAGCAGTGGGACAGCTGGGGCCAACGTCCTGACTTTC.

The chain recombines TRBV19 with TRBJ1-1; weak D call: TRBD1 (5 bases). V dropped 5 bases and J dropped 0 bases, with 7 bases sitting between them. Germline assignment: CDR1 LNHDA and CDR2 SQIVND (reference sequence). The CDR3 runs to 13 residues. CDR3 amino acids: CASSETVNTEAFF. The CDR3 bases are TGTGCCAGTAGTGAGACAGTGAACACTGAAGCTTTCTTT.

This CDR3 is CASNFQYNQPQHF. The CDR3 coding sequence is TGTGCCAGCAATTTCCAGTACAATCAGCCCCAGCATTTT. The chain carries TRBV28 and TRBJ1-5; D gene ambiguous. CDR1 MDHEN and CDR2 SYDVKM come from the germline V gene. The CDR3 runs 13 residues. V was pared by 7 bases and J by 3 bases, with 10 bases between.

The chain uses TRBV19 and TRBJ2-7; 15 positions match TRBD2. The germline V gene encodes CDR1 LNHDA and CDR2 SQIVND (reference sequence). CDR3 length: 16 amino acids. J was trimmed by 4 bases and V by 5 bases; bases with no gene match: 6. DNA for the CDR3: TGTGCCAGTAGTCCCCGGACTAGCGGGAGGGCTTACGAGCAGTACTTC. Its protein product is CASSPRTSGRAYEQYF.

This clone was seen only a few times. This chain links TRBV5-1 with TRBJ1-2, with 11 bases that match TRBD1. The ends lost 0 bases at V and 8 bases at J; junction bases unmatched: 6. Germline V gene data show CDR1 as SGHRS and CDR2 as YFSETQ. The CDR3 is 15 amino acids. CDR3 nucleotide sequence: TGCGCCAGCAGCTTGGCCGGGACAGGGGGGGAAGGCTACACCTTC. Protein sequence: CASSLAGTGGEGYTF. Full variable domain (rest looked up from reference TRBV5-1 and TRBJ1-2): KAGVTQTPRYLIKTRGQQVTLSCSPISGHRSVSWYQQTPGQGLQFLFEYFSETQRNKGNFPGRFSGRQFSNSRSEMNVSTLELGDSALYLCASSLAGTGGEGYTFGSGTRLTVV.

The genes are TRBV9 and TRBJ2-1, with D possibly being TRBD2 (6 bases). CDR1 SGDLS and CDR2 YYNGEE come from the germline V gene. This CDR3 has 11 amino acids. The V gene lost 3 bases and the J gene lost 11 bases, with 9 bases spanning the gap. The CDR3 loop is CASSAGLQQFF. CDR3 coding DNA: TGTGCCAGCAGCGCGGGACTTCAGCAGTTCTTC.

The chain carries TRBV27 and TRBJ1-5; a possible D gene is TRBD1 (5 bases). This CDR3 comprises 14 residues. Germline-derived CDR1 and CDR2 are MNHEY and SMNVEV (reference sequence). Trimming took off 3 bases at V and 5 bases at J, with 11 bases between the two ends. In DNA, the CDR3 is TGTGCCAGCAGTTTGTCTTGGGGGGATCAGCCCCAGCATTTT. It is translated as CASSLSWGDQPQHF.

The chain is built from TRBV27 and TRBJ2-1; D not resolved. Trimming stripped 3 bases from V and 6 bases from J, with 9 bases between. The germline CDR1 and CDR2 sequences are MNHEY and SMNVEV (reference sequence). The CDR3 contains 13 residues. The CDR3, as DNA: TGTGCCAGCAGTTTGACTGAATTCAATGAGCAGTTCTTC. Amino acid sequence: CASSLTEFNEQFF.